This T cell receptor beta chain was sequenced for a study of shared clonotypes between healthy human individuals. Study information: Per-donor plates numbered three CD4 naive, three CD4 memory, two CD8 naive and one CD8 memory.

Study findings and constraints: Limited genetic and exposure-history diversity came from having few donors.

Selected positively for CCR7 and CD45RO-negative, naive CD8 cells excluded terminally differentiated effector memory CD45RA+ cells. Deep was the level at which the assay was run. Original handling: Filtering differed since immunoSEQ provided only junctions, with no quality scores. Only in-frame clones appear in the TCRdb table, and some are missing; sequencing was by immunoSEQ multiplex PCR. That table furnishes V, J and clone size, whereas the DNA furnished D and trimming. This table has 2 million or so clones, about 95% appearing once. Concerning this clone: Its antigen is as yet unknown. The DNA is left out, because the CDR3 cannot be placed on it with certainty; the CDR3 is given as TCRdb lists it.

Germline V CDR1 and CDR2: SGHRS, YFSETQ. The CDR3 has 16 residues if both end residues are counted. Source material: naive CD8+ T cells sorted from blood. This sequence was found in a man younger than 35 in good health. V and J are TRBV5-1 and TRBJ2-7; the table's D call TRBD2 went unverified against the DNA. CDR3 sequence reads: CASSFGEGSSSYEQYF.